The subject of this entry is one T cell receptor beta chain. The antigen remains unidentified. Patients selected for sequencing had displayed CD8+CD57+ cell expansion by flow cytometry. According to the study, genomic DNA was the template for TCR beta VDJ and CDR3 profiling. TCRdb reprocessed the reads with MiXCR, giving one entry per CDR3 protein. Seen here are 250,000 to 350,000 distinct CDR3 sequences, roughly 59% observed once, and the top ten hold approximately 1.3%. These data originate in a study of CD8+CD57+ T cells in acquired aplastic anemia. Study outcomes and limitations: Patient and control CD8+ Simpson's diversity was not significantly different.

The germline V and J ends were trimmed by 8 bases and 3 bases, with 28 bases remaining between them. Germline V gives CDR1 SNHLY, CDR2 FYNNEI. There are 18 residues in the CDR3. The sequencing input was sorted CD4+, CD8+, or CD8+CD57+ T cells (not recorded which) from PBMCs. This TCR was recovered from a human donor with aplastic anemia. This chain connects TRBV2 to TRBJ1-1, with a possible D match to TRBD1 (5 bases). The CDR3 coding sequence is TGTGCCAGCCCCGAGGGGTCGTCGACAAATGGGGCGTACACTGAAGCTTTCTTT. This codes for CASPEGSSTNGAYTEAFF.